This T cell receptor beta chain comes out of a study of CD8+ T cells in alopecia areata listed by TCRdb under 2018. With respect to the entire study: The treated patients took part in an open-label pilot trial in which moderate-to-severe alopecia areata was treated with oral tofacitinib at 5 to 10 mg twice daily. Patients received tofacitinib for 6 to 18 months and were then followed off drug for 6 months to check for delayed response and recurrence. Disease severity in treated patients was measured with the SALT score, which quantifies the percentage of affected scalp surface area. High-throughput TCRbeta sequencing was used to examine T cell clonal expansion in alopecia areata in both the C3H/HeJ mouse model and human patients. Human TCRbeta sequencing covered scalp tissue and sorted CD4+ and CD8+ peripheral blood T cells from patchy and totalis/universalis alopecia areata patients and healthy controls. Patients on tofacitinib were biopsied at baseline and after 4 and 24 weeks of treatment, and several of the patients also had a later scalp biopsy. Clonality in the scalp was compared among normal scalp (n=4), patchy alopecia areata scalp (n=8), and alopecia totalis/universalis scalp (n=8). RNA came from the PAXgene miRNA kit for fixed scalp, the miRNeasy kit for PBMCs, and the RNeasy kit for mouse skin. TCRbeta CDR3 regions were amplified by immunoSEQ multiplex PCR using 35 Vbeta forward and 13 Jbeta reverse primers.

On this clone: It lacks a known antigen. Nothing much larger sits one base from this clone, and base qualities are not available.

The time point label for this specimen denotes: 24 weeks on oral tofacitinib. The sample's treatment or condition, from its label and the paper: oral pan-JAK inhibitor, 5-10 mg twice daily. Lesional scalp punch biopsies and peripheral blood were obtained from alopecia areata patients. PBMCs were isolated by density centrifugation and stained for CD3, CD4 and CD8, and CD4+ and CD8+ T cells were sorted on a FACSAria. Cut back by 6 bases and 4 bases, the V and J ends lie 12 bases apart. For CDR1 and CDR2, the germline V gene (reference sequence) lists MNHEY and SMNVEV. Counted from cysteine to phenylalanine, this CDR3 has 13 amino acids. The sequence is cut down to CDR3 DNA, 39 bases in frame from base 1. Study-wide findings and limitations: Lesional scalp, especially in alopecia totalis/universalis, showed higher clonality and more expanded CD8+ clones than normal scalp, suggesting antigenic drive. The treated cohort was small, with a single nonresponder, so links between baseline CD8+ expansion and response need larger studies. Shared TCR sequences between patients were less evident than in mice, which may be partly attributable to HLA diversity in the patient population. With tofacitinib, both scalp clonality and the number of expanded CD8+ clones among the top 100 scalp clones went down significantly. Many expanded lesional clones persisted in scalp and blood during tofacitinib treatment, which may partly explain relapse after stopping treatment. Scalp TCR repertoire analysis is complicated because resident alphabeta T cells in normal human skin are also sequenced, whereas mouse skin is dominated by gammadelta T cells.

Libraries came from the immunoSEQ multiplex PCR assay. RNA was extracted from all samples and reverse transcribed into cDNA as template for TCR sequencing. First-strand cDNA was synthesized using SuperScript III with a 2:1 mix of oligo-dT and random hexamers. A synthetic immune receptor repertoire was used to measure amplification bias, and any remaining bias was corrected computationally. The source study handled its data this way. After raw reads were preprocessed to remove errors, the CDR3 was defined following IMGT conventions as running from the conserved cysteine to phenylalanine. Clonality was computed as 1 minus the Shannon entropy, with the entropy normalized by log2 of the number of productive unique TCRs. Whether each scalp clone was CD4 or CD8 was inferred by checking scalp TCRbeta sequences against the CD4 and CD8 repertoires from sorted blood. The table was pulled from immuneACCESS by TCRdb, which kept in-frame rearrangements only. Such tables lose some clones; where checked, under half of the loss comes from unresolved V genes, and the rest has no known cause. V and J calls plus clone size are reproduced from that table; the DNA served to infer D and trimming. This sample lists roughly 200,000 clones; roughly 50% were detected once. The top ten clonotypes cover over 10% of the sample.

The chain employs TRBV27 and TRBJ1-2; the D gene is unclear. The specimen comprised CD8+ T cells sorted from blood, sampled at week 24, from a patient treated with tofacitinib. The receptor was derived from a human donor with alopecia areata. CDR3 protein: CASSLGVTYGYTF. The sequence in DNA is TGTGCCAGCAGCCTAGGAGTGACCTATGGCTACACCTTC.